This T cell receptor beta chain was documented in a study of T cells in Graves' hyperthyroidism and ophthalmopathy. The study, taken as a whole, reports: Clonotypes that were expanded in thyroid above 0.001 mostly appeared in blood too.

An absence of ophthalmopathy progression within 18 months meant stable Graves' hyperthyroidism. Thyroid ultrasound, orbital computed tomography, clinical symptoms, and serum thyroxine and TRAb underpinned diagnoses. The CDR3 is 14 residues long. The germline V gene has CDR1 LNHDA and CDR2 SQIVND (reference sequence). Remarks on this clonotype: As yet, its antigen is unknown.

Authors of the study amplified TCR beta CDR3 regions from RNA transcripts. An initial round of RT-PCR targeting the TCR CDR3 relied on the HTBI primer set. A single record per CDR3 protein comes from TCRdb applying MiXCR to the multiplex PCR reads. Here the sample spans 610,000 or so distinct CDR3 sequences, just over 45% being singletons. The chain combines TRBV19 with TRBJ2-5, with a tentative D call TRBD1 (7 bases). The J call is uncertain, as TRBJ2-7 better fits the DNA end. The sample taken for sequencing was peripheral blood or thyroid tissue (not recorded which). The clonotype originates from a young woman with Graves' hyperthyroidism. DNA of the CDR3: TGTGCCAGTAGTCCTCGCAGGGGGGTCGACGAGCAGTACTTC. Its protein is CASSPRRGVDEQYF.